This is a list of T cell receptor beta chains from one sample in a study of regulatory T cells in long-lasting Graves disease. Via MiXCR, TCRdb re-called the multiplex PCR reads, giving one row per CDR3 protein. The sample carries around 250,000 distinct CDR3 sequences, around 21% recorded once. The sample consisted of peripheral blood mononuclear cells (PBMCs), taken at new diagnosis, from a patient treated with antithyroid drugs. Receptor source: a female donor with Graves disease. CDR3s include the opening cysteine and the closing phenylalanine or tryptophan. The order of the fields is V gene, CDR3 protein.

TRBV9,CASSVGVTGELFF
TRBV5-5,CASSFQGARTEAFF
TRBV19,CASSIVPGAVGYTF
TRBV6-5,CASSYGQGAVQPQHF
TRBV18,CASSPRGVGGLLETQYF
TRBV6-2/TRBV6-3,CASSRSLRGEKLFF
TRBV14,CASSQVTDTQYF
TRBV18,CASSPTGTANNSPLHF
TRBV20-1,CSANLKGEGDQYF
TRBV20-1,CSPAPGQVYNEQFF